These 29 T cell receptor beta chains were all obtained from the same sample, sequenced in a study of beta chain features in type 1 diabetes. Every isolated RNA sample was fully reverse transcribed, so sequencing captured expressed TCRB transcripts. Libraries were prepared by immunoSEQ multiplex PCR; TCRdb keeps only in-frame clonotypes and omits some of them. The table includes 200,000 to 300,000 clones, 25% to 30% detected once. Material: central memory CD4+ T cells from blood. The receptor set was obtained from a man aged 25-40 years in good health.

The genes are TRBV7-8 and TRBJ2-3, with a weak D call TRBD2 (6 bases). The germline V gene encodes CDR1 SGHVS and CDR2 FQNEAQ. V lost 1 base and J lost 0, with 11 bases in between. CDR3 length equals 16 residues. The CDR3 loop reads CASSLEAGFSTDTQYF. The DNA for the CDR3 is TGTGCCAGCAGCTTAGAGGCGGGGTTTAGCACAGATACGCAGTATTTT. The entire variable domain, with the rest obtained from reference TRBV7-8 and TRBJ2-3, is as follows: GAGVSQSPRYKVAKRGQDVALRCDPISGHVSLFWYQQALGQGPEFLTYFQNEAQLDKSGLPSDRFFAERPEGSVSTLKIQRTQQEDSAVYLCASSLEAGFSTDTQYFGPGTRLTVL.

This clone occurred a few times. The rearrangement links TRBV5-1 to TRBJ1-1; the D gene is possibly TRBD1 (5 bases). Germline V gene sequence: CDR1 SGHRS, CDR2 YFSETQ. CDR3 length equals 13 residues. Between the trimmed V and J ends, which lost 4 bases and 8 bases, there was a span of 15 bases. CDR3 loop: CASSRSGTQEAFF. In nucleotides, the CDR3 is TGCGCCAGCAGCCGGTCCGGGACCCAAGAAGCTTTCTTT.

This clone was counted only a few times. This chain joins TRBV18 and TRBJ2-7; TRBD1 is a possible D gene (5 bases). This CDR3 has 12 residues. V gave up 6 bases and J gave up 5 bases, with 11 bases separating them. Germline V gene lookup returns CDR1 KGHSH and CDR2 LQKENI. The CDR3 sequence is CASSPTRDEQYF. CDR3 nucleotide sequence: TGTGCCAGCTCGCCCACCAGGGACGAGCAGTACTTC. The full variable domain, with the rest looked up from reference TRBV18 and TRBJ2-7, is NAGVMQNPRHLVRRRGQEARLRCSPMKGHSHVYWYRQLPEEGLKFMVYLQKENIIDESGMPKERFSAEFPKEGPSILRIQQVVRGDSAAYFCASSPTRDEQYFGPGTRLTVT.

The chain has TRBV7-2 and TRBJ1-1; D may be TRBD1 (5 bases). This CDR3 is built from 13 residues. Germline-derived CDR1 and CDR2 are SGHTA and FQGNSA. The V end lost 3 bases, the J end lost 4 bases, and 9 bases lay between the germline ends. The CDR3, as DNA: TGTGCCAGCAGCTTGCAGGGTAGCACTGAAGCTTTCTTT. Translating it yields CASSLQGSTEAFF.

The rearrangement joins TRBV19 to TRBJ2-5, with TRBD2 identical over 9 bases. Germline V gene sequence: CDR1 LNHDA, CDR2 SQIVND (reference sequence). The CDR3 covers 15 residues. V shed 5 bases, J shed 1 base, and the junction held 5 bases outside the gene matches. CDR3 loop: CASSATSGLQETQYF. DNA for the CDR3: TGTGCCAGTAGTGCGACTAGCGGCCTCCAAGAGACCCAGTACTTC. The whole variable domain, filled in from reference TRBV19 and TRBJ2-5, reads DGGITQSPKYLFRKEGQNVTLSCEQNLNHDAMYWYRQDPGQGLRLIYYSQIVNDFQKGDIAEGYSVSREKKESFPLTVTSAQKNPTAFYLCASSATSGLQETQYFGPGTRLLVL.

The rearrangement joins TRBV5-1 to TRBJ2-5; 7 bases line up with TRBD1. The J segment lost 5 bases and the V segment lost 4 bases, leaving 14 bases of the junction unmatched. Germline-derived CDR1 and CDR2 are SGHRS and YFSETQ. The CDR3 is 16 residues long. CDR3 loop: CASSVGNTGDAETQYF. The CDR3 DNA is TGCGCCAGCAGCGTGGGGAATACAGGGGATGCGGAGACCCAGTACTTC. The whole variable domain, filled in from reference TRBV5-1 and TRBJ2-5, reads KAGVTQTPRYLIKTRGQQVTLSCSPISGHRSVSWYQQTPGQGLQFLFEYFSETQRNKGNFPGRFSGRQFSNSRSEMNVSTLELGDSALYLCASSVGNTGDAETQYFGPGTRLLVL.

This clone was recorded many times. This sequence joins TRBV7-9 and TRBJ2-1; D call uncertain. V was shortened by 1 base and J by 6 bases, with 7 bases between the two germline ends. The CDR3 runs to 13 residues. The germline CDR1 and CDR2 sequences are SEHNR and FQNEAQ (reference sequence). CDR3 DNA sequence: TGTGCCAGCAGCTTAGACCTTCTCAATGAGCAGTTCTTC. Translating it yields CASSLDLLNEQFF. The complete variable domain, with remaining parts taken from reference TRBV7-9 and TRBJ2-1, reads DTGVSQNPRHKITKRGQNVTFRCDPISEHNRLYWYRQTLGQGPEFLTYFQNEAQLEKSRLLSDRFSAERPKGSFSTLEIQRTEQGDSAMYLCASSLDLLNEQFFGPGTRLTVL.

The rearrangement uses TRBV13 and TRBJ2-7, with 10 bases lining up with TRBD1. Per germline, CDR1 PRHDT and CDR2 FYEKMQ (reference sequence). This CDR3 has 16 residues. The J segment lost 3 bases and the V segment lost 2 bases, leaving 7 bases of the junction unmatched. The CDR3 nucleotides are TGTGCCAGCAGCTTAAAACAGACAGGGGGCGTCTACGAGCAGTACTTC. Translated, it gives CASSLKQTGGVYEQYF.

Turning to this clone: In the same sample, other DNA sequences code for this CDR3. This chain links TRBV29-1 with TRBJ2-1; D is unclear. The length of the CDR3 is 11 residues. V was cut by 3 bases and J by 4 bases, with 4 bases left in between. Germline CDR1 is SQVTM and CDR2 is ANQGSEA. CDR3 sequence reads: CSVDSYNEQFF. In DNA, the CDR3 is TGCAGCGTTGATTCATACAATGAGCAGTTCTTC.

Points on this clone: Other nucleotide sequences from this sample produce the same CDR3. The chain uses TRBV9 and TRBJ2-2; no clear D. The germline V gene encodes CDR1 SGDLS and CDR2 YYNGEE. The V end was cut by 3 bases, the J end by 6 bases, with 3 bases between. The CDR3 sequence is 11 residues long. The CDR3 region is CASSEPGELFF. CDR3 sequence (DNA): TGTGCCAGCAGCGAGCCCGGGGAGCTGTTTTTT. Drawing the rest from reference TRBV9 and TRBJ2-2, the complete variable domain is DSGVTQTPKHLITATGQRVTLRCSPRSGDLSVYWYQQSLDQGLQFLIQYYNGEERAKGNILERFSAQQFPDLHSELNLSSLELGDSALYFCASSEPGELFFGEGSRLTVL.

This clone has more than one count but fewer than ten. The V call is TRBV11-2, the J call TRBJ2-1, with D unresolved. The germline gives CDR1 SGHAT, CDR2 FQNNGV. The CDR3 has 15 residues. Trimming left V 1 base short and J 0 bases short, with 7 bases between. The CDR3 is CASSLGPSSYNEQFF. For the CDR3, the DNA is TGTGCCAGCAGCTTAGGGCCTAGCTCCTACAATGAGCAGTTCTTC.

V usage is TRBV25-1 and J usage is TRBJ2-7; 8 nucleotides match TRBD1. The V gene end was trimmed by 5 bases and the J gene end by 4 bases; junction bases not matched to a gene: 10. The CDR3 contains 15 residues. The germline gives CDR1 MGHDK, CDR2 SYGVNS. CDR3 nucleotides: TGTGCCAGCAGTCCCCAGGGGACAGGAGTATACGAGCAGTACTTC. Translation gives CASSPQGTGVYEQYF.

The chain is built from TRBV13 and TRBJ2-7, with 7 bases aligning to TRBD1. The CDR3 is made up of 17 amino acids. V gave up 5 bases and J gave up 5 bases; unmatched junction bases: 18. CDR1 and CDR2 from the germline V gene are PRHDT and FYEKMQ (reference sequence). CDR3 amino acids: CASSSPRDRIFSHEQYF. The DNA of the CDR3 is TGTGCCAGCAGCAGTCCCCGGGACAGAATTTTTAGCCACGAGCAGTACTTC.

This clone was recorded at least ten times. The chain carries TRBV10-3 and TRBJ2-3; possible D gene TRBD2, 6 bases. Germline lookup yields CDR1 ENHRY and CDR2 SYGVKD. CDR3 length equals 13 residues. V was pared by 10 bases and J by 0 bases, with 11 bases between. DNA of the CDR3: TGTGCCACCGGGGGTTCTAGCACAGATACGCAGTATTTT. It is translated as CATGGSSTDTQYF.

In regard to this clone: Other DNA sequences within the sample encode an identical CDR3. The rearrangement joins TRBV11-2 to TRBJ2-7; D unclear. The V and J ends lost 0 bases and 3 bases respectively, with 0 bases between them. This CDR3 is built from 11 residues. CDR1 is SGHAT and CDR2 is FQNNGV in the germline V gene. The CDR3 coding sequence is TGTGCCAGCAGCTTAGACTACGAGCAGTACTTC. Protein product: CASSLDYEQYF.

The chain carries TRBV4-1 and TRBJ1-2; the match to TRBD1 covers 9 bases. There are 15 residues in the CDR3. The germline V gene has CDR1 MGHRA and CDR2 YSYEKL. With V trimmed by 0 bases and J by 3 bases, 2 bases remained unmatched. The CDR3 region has the DNA TGCGCCAGCAGCCAAGAACAGGGGGCTCACTATGGCTACACCTTC. Its translation is CASSQEQGAHYGYTF.

This clone was seen ten or more times. The V and J genes are TRBV14 and TRBJ2-7; unclear D gene. The CDR3 is 15 residues long. From germline, CDR1 is SGHDN and CDR2 FVKESK. V lost 3 bases and J lost 2, with 14 bases in between. DNA for the CDR3: TGTGCCAGCAGCCAGTCGTCAGGATTAGCCTACGAGCAGTACTTC. Translated, it gives CASSQSSGLAYEQYF.

The rearrangement joins TRBV5-1 to TRBJ1-3; D not resolved. The CDR3 totals 13 residues. In germline, CDR1 is SGHRS, CDR2 YFSETQ. The V end was cut by 6 bases, the J end by 2 bases, with 9 bases between. The CDR3 region has the DNA TGCGCCAGCACAAGCTTGGCTGGAAACACCATATATTTT. Its translation: CASTSLAGNTIYF.

This clone has a count of ten or more. V and J are TRBV28 and TRBJ2-7; D possibly matches TRBD1 or TRBD2 (6 bases each). The length of the CDR3 is 18 residues. The V gene lost 5 bases and the J gene lost 0 bases, with 23 bases spanning the gap. Germline V gives CDR1 MDHEN, CDR2 SYDVKM. The CDR3 loop reads CASSLPRGSGPRSYEQYF. The CDR3 coding sequence is TGTGCCAGCAGTCTCCCCAGGGGTAGCGGTCCTCGCTCCTACGAGCAGTACTTC.

This clone has ten or more counts. The rearrangement uses TRBV29-1 and TRBJ1-1; weak D call: TRBD1 (5 bases). The CDR3 extends over 11 amino acids. CDR1 and CDR2 (germline): SQVTM, ANQGSEA. The V gene lost 6 bases and the J gene lost 6 bases, with 11 bases spanning the gap. The CDR3 sequence: CSVQGLAEAFF. For the CDR3, the DNA is TGCAGCGTGCAGGGACTGGCTGAAGCTTTCTTT.

This clone turned up a few times. V gene TRBV4-1 combines with J gene TRBJ2-1; no clear D gene. The CDR3 is 14 amino acids. Looked up from germline, CDR1 is MGHRA and CDR2 is YSYEKL. V lost 1 base and J 9 bases, leaving 13 bases between the germline ends. The CDR3 loop reads CASSQGYPTSEQFF. The CDR3, as DNA: TGCGCCAGCAGCCAAGGATACCCCACATCTGAGCAGTTCTTC.

This clone was counted a few times. The V and J genes are TRBV29-1 and TRBJ2-7; D ambiguous. The CDR3 is made up of 12 amino acids. In germline, CDR1 is SQVTM, CDR2 ANQGSEA. Trimming stripped 5 bases from V and 0 bases from J, with 8 bases between. Here the CDR3 reads CSVRPSSYEQYF. DNA for the CDR3: TGCAGCGTTCGCCCAAGCTCCTACGAGCAGTACTTC.

This clone has only a few counts. The J gene is TRBJ2-7, the V gene TRBV28; no reliable D call. The length of the CDR3 is 11 residues. V was pared by 6 bases and J by 3 bases, with 6 bases between. CDR1 MDHEN and CDR2 SYDVKM come from the germline V gene. The CDR3 bases are TGTGCCAGCAGGGGCGACTACGAGCAGTACTTC. Encoded protein: CASRGDYEQYF.

The chain couples TRBV11-2 to TRBJ2-1; D gene ambiguous. CDR3 length: 11 amino acids. Looked up from germline, CDR1 is SGHAT and CDR2 is FQNNGV. V lost 6 bases, J lost 7 bases, and 7 bases lay in between. The CDR3 DNA is TGTGCCAGCAGGACCGGGAATGAGCAGTTCTTC. It yields the protein CASRTGNEQFF.

J is TRBJ2-5 and V is TRBV25-1; TRBD2 matches 15 bases. The ends lost 8 bases at V and 10 bases at J; junction bases unmatched: 5. Per the germline V gene, CDR1 is MGHDK and CDR2 is SYGVNS. The CDR3 length is 13 residues. CDR3 region: CASGLAGGSGQYF. The CDR3 DNA reads TGTGCCAGCGGACTAGCGGGAGGGAGCGGCCAGTACTTC. Full variable domain (remainder filled in from reference TRBV25-1 and TRBJ2-5): EADIYQTPRYLVIGTGKKITLECSQTMGHDKMYWYQQDPGMELHLIHYSYGVNSTEKGDLSSESTVSRIRTEHFPLTLESARPSHTSQYLCASGLAGGSGQYFGPGTRLLVL.

This clone is a singleton in its sample. The rearrangement links TRBV27 to TRBJ2-7; 9 positions agree with TRBD1. Germline CDR1 reads MNHEY; CDR2 reads SMNVEV (reference sequence). CDR3 length: 15 residues. Trimming at V came to 5 bases and at J to 2 bases, leaving 7 bases not matched to a gene. CDR3 nucleotide sequence: TGTGCCAGCAGTCCTAGGACAGGGGAGGCCTACGAGCAGTACTTC. Its protein is CASSPRTGEAYEQYF.

This clone was seen only a few times. The V and J genes are TRBV7-2 and TRBJ1-5; D is unclear. The length of the CDR3 is 15 residues. V was cut by 1 base and J by 4 bases, with 11 bases left in between. CDR1 is SGHTA, CDR2 FQGNSA, per germline. The DNA of the CDR3 is TGTGCCAGCAGCTTAGTACAGAAGTTGAATCAGCCCCAGCATTTT. Translation: CASSLVQKLNQPQHF.

This chain links TRBV30 with TRBJ2-3; D may be TRBD2 (7 bases). V lost 8 bases to trimming and J lost 0 bases, with 12 bases between them. The length of the CDR3 is 13 residues. CDR1 and CDR2 (germline): GTSNPN, SVGIG (reference sequence). The CDR3 loop is CAGGGGSTDTQYF. CDR3 in DNA: TGTGCCGGGGGGGGCGGTAGCACAGATACGCAGTATTTT.

This clone was seen only a few times. The V and J genes are TRBV4-2 and TRBJ2-1; TRBD1 or TRBD2 may be the D gene (5 bases each). The CDR3 has 15 residues. V was cut by 1 base and J by 10 bases, with 17 bases left in between. CDR1 is LGHNA, CDR2 YNFKEQ, per germline. As DNA, the CDR3 is TGTGCCAGCAGCCAAGGGGCCGAGGGGATGGGAGAGCAGTTCTTC. It codes for CASSQGAEGMGEQFF.